What follows are 10 T cell receptor beta chains derived from one specimen sequenced in a study of blood T cell repertoires in COVID-19. Using immunoSEQ multiplex PCR, the repertoire was profiled, and TCRdb retains in-frame clones only, with some absent. The sample yields roughly 230,000 clones, around 90% seen once. The sample taken for sequencing was peripheral blood. The receptor source for this set is a human donor in a cohort sampled during active COVID-19.

This clone is a singleton in its sample. The chain has TRBV7-8 and TRBJ2-1, with D perhaps TRBD1 (5 bases). The CDR3 extends over 17 amino acids. V was pared by 5 bases and J by 0 bases, with 17 bases between. The germline gives CDR1 SGHVS, CDR2 FQNEAQ. The CDR3 DNA reads TGTGCCAGCAGCGCCCTGGGGCATGGTGACTCCTACAATGAGCAGTTCTTC. The encoded protein is CASSALGHGDSYNEQFF.

The rearrangement links TRBV29-1 to TRBJ1-1, with TRBD1 as a possible D gene (5 bases). Germline V gene sequence: CDR1 SQVTM, CDR2 ANQGSEA. The CDR3 runs 13 residues. The CDR3 region is CRGESGADTEAFF. CDR3 nucleotide sequence: TGCAGGGGTGAAAGCGGGGCGGACACTGAAGCTTTCTTT.

V usage is TRBV18 and J usage is TRBJ1-1, with TRBD1 identical over 12 bases. Germline V gene lookup returns CDR1 KGHSH and CDR2 LQKENI. The CDR3 is 18 amino acids. V trimming: 2 bases; J trimming: 5 bases; junction bases outside the gene matches: 12. For the CDR3, the DNA is TGTGCCAGCTCACCAGACGGGACAGGGGGCGCCTTGGGAACTGAAGCTTTCTTT. Translating it yields CASSPDGTGGALGTEAFF.

The rearrangement uses TRBV9 and TRBJ2-3; 8 bases fit TRBD2. V lost 4 bases, J lost 2 bases, and 9 bases stayed unmatched. CDR3 length: 16 residues. CDR1 SGDLS and CDR2 YYNGEE come from the germline V gene. The DNA for the CDR3 is TGTGCCAGCAGCCCCCGAGGTAGCGGGATCACAGATACGCAGTATTTT. It yields the protein CASSPRGSGITDTQYF.

This chain connects TRBV18 to TRBJ1-5, with no clear D. Germline assignment: CDR1 KGHSH and CDR2 LQKENI. This CDR3 has 15 residues. V was cut by 3 bases and J by 0 bases, with 9 bases left in between. DNA of the CDR3: TGTGCCAGCTCACCGTTCCAAAATAGCAATCAGCCCCAGCATTTT. It is translated as CASSPFQNSNQPQHF.

The V call is TRBV6-6, the J call TRBJ1-4, with 10 bases lining up with TRBD1. This CDR3 has 16 amino acids. V gave up 6 bases and J gave up 8 bases; unmatched junction bases: 12. Per the germline V gene, CDR1 is MNHNY and CDR2 is SVGAGI (reference sequence). The CDR3 here is CASSHDRTGGEEKLFF. DNA for the CDR3: TGTGCCAGCAGCCACGACAGGACAGGGGGAGAGGAAAAACTGTTTTTT.

The gene calls are TRBV4-3 and TRBJ2-7; tentative D call: TRBD1 (5 bases). There are 18 residues in the CDR3. CDR1 and CDR2 from the germline V gene are LGHNA and YSLEER. Trimming pared 2 bases from V and 2 bases from J, leaving 22 bases between. The CDR3 is CASSQYSRSTAETYEQYF. CDR3 coding DNA: TGCGCCAGCAGCCAATATAGTAGGTCGACAGCCGAAACCTACGAGCAGTACTTC.

This sequence joins TRBV6-5 and TRBJ1-3; 9 bases are shared with TRBD1. The CDR3 is made up of 14 amino acids. The V gene's germline CDR1 is MNHEY and CDR2 SVGAGI. J gave up 2 bases and V 7 bases, and 3 bases lay outside the gene matches. The CDR3 loop is CASTRTGAGNTIYF. The CDR3 DNA reads as TGTGCCAGCACGCGGACAGGGGCTGGAAACACCATATATTTT.

This rearrangement joins TRBV6-5 to TRBJ1-1, with unresolved D. The germline gives CDR1 MNHEY, CDR2 SVGAGI. The CDR3 runs 16 residues. The ends were cut back, 4 bases at V and 4 bases at J, with 19 bases in the middle. The CDR3 loop is CASSSFQIVSATEAFF. The CDR3 bases are TGTGCCAGCAGTTCCTTTCAAATTGTTAGCGCCACTGAAGCTTTCTTT.

CDR3 nucleotide sequence: TGTGCCAGCAGCCCCCAGGGAGGGGTAGAGACCCAGTACTTC. Translation gives CASSPQGGVETQYF. The rearrangement joins TRBV7-3 to TRBJ2-5; the match to TRBD2 covers 7 bases. Germline lookup yields CDR1 SGHTA and CDR2 FQGTGA. V was pared by 5 bases and J by 4 bases, with 7 bases of the junction left unmatched. The CDR3 spans 14 residues.